This T cell receptor (beta chain) was retrieved from a study of T-cell reconstitution after alpha-beta-depleted transplantation in children. Unique molecular identifiers were incorporated when the TCRbeta library was constructed. TCRdb independently ran MiXCR on the PCR reads; one entry per CDR3 protein. This sample carries approximately 490,000 distinct CDR3 sequences, roughly an eighth of them seen once, and the ten largest clones take about 5.6%. The CDR3 totals 14 residues. The junction had 2 bases not matched to a gene; V was cut back by 3 bases and J by 4 bases. Looked up from germline, CDR1 is SGHTA and CDR2 is FQGNSA. This clonotype appeared a few times.

J is TRBJ1-1 and V is TRBV7-2, with 10 bases identical to TRBD1. This specimen was PBMCs from the stem cell graft donor, taken from the stem cell graft. This TCR derives from a human donor who donated a stem cell graft to a child with combined immunodeficiency. This chain's CDR3 is CASSFGTGATEAFF. In nucleotides, the CDR3 is TGTGCCAGCAGCTTCGGGACAGGGGCCACTGAAGCTTTCTTT.